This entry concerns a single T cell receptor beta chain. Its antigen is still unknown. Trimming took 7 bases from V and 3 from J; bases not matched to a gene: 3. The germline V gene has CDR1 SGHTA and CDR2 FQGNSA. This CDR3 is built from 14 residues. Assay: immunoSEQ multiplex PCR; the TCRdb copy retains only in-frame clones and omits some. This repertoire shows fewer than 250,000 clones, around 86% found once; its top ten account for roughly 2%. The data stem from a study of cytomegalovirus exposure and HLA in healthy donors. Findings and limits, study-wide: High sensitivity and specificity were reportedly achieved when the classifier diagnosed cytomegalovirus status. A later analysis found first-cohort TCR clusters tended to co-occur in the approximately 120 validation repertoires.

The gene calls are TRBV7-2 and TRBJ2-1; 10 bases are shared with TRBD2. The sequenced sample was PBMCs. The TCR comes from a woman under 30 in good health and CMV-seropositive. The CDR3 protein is CASKPSGGYNEQFF. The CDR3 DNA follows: TGTGCCAGCAAACCTAGCGGGGGCTACAATGAGCAGTTCTTC.